This entry lists 30 T cell receptor beta chains sequenced from one sample in a study of cytomegalovirus exposure and HLA in healthy donors. Method: immunoSEQ multiplex PCR; TCRdb's copy keeps in-frame clones and lacks some. The sample holds some 80,000 clones, 95% to 96% seen once. The sample consisted of PBMCs. The receptor source for this set is a woman younger than 30 in good health and CMV-seronegative.

This rearrangement joins TRBV4-2 to TRBJ2-3, with 9 nucleotides matching TRBD2. V lost 0 bases, J lost 5 bases, and 9 bases stayed unmatched. CDR1 LGHNA and CDR2 YNFKEQ come from the germline V gene. The CDR3 contains 17 residues. CDR3 bases: TGTGCCAGCAGCCAAGAGATTAGCGGGAGCCCACAAGATACGCAGTATTTT. Residues: CASSQEISGSPQDTQYF.

The chain combines TRBV27 with TRBJ1-5; 9 bases match TRBD1. Trimming at V came to 7 bases and at J to 6 bases, leaving 16 bases not matched to a gene. Germline V gives CDR1 MNHEY, CDR2 SMNVEV (reference sequence). The CDR3 loop spans 17 amino acids. The DNA for the CDR3 is TGTGCCAGCACCTCAACAGGGGGCGGGTTAGGGGGTCAGCCCCAGCATTTT. It encodes CASTSTGGGLGGQPQHF.

The chain carries TRBV11-3 and TRBJ2-3, with 8 bases matching TRBD2. Per germline, CDR1 SGHNT and CDR2 YENEEA. The CDR3 spans 17 residues. Trimming removed 1 base from V and 5 bases from J; junction bases left unmatched: 11. As DNA, the CDR3 is TGTGCCAGCAGCTTAGGGGCGGTTGCGGGAGGACGAGATACGCAGTATTTT. Translated, it gives CASSLGAVAGGRDTQYF.

CDR3 DNA: TGTGCCAGCAGTCGCGGACAGAGCACAGATACGCAGTATTTT. Translating gives CASSRGQSTDTQYF. The rearrangement links TRBV6-5 to TRBJ2-3; D perhaps matches TRBD1 (6 bases). With 5 bases removed from V and 0 bases from J, the gap between germline ends came to 9 bases. Germline V gene data show CDR1 as MNHEY and CDR2 as SVGAGI. The CDR3 has 14 residues.

The rearrangement joins TRBV11-3 to TRBJ2-1; D is perhaps TRBD2 (5 bases). This CDR3 has 15 residues. V was clipped by 3 bases and J by 0 bases, with 9 bases between them. Germline V gene data show CDR1 as SGHNT and CDR2 as YENEEA. In nucleotides, the CDR3 is TGTGCCAGCAGCTTTGGTGGGAGCTCCTACAATGAGCAGTTCTTC. Translated: CASSFGGSSYNEQFF.

The V and J genes are TRBV7-8 and TRBJ2-7; D is possibly TRBD2 (6 bases). CDR3 length: 11 amino acids. Trimming stripped 6 bases from V and 7 bases from J, with 10 bases between. The germline gives CDR1 SGHVS, CDR2 FQNEAQ. CDR3 coding DNA: TGTGCCAGCAGTGGGGGGTGGGAGCAGTACTTC. Translated, it gives CASSGGWEQYF. The full variable domain, with the rest looked up from reference TRBV7-8 and TRBJ2-7, is GAGVSQSPRYKVAKRGQDVALRCDPISGHVSLFWYQQALGQGPEFLTYFQNEAQLDKSGLPSDRFFAERPEGSVSTLKIQRTQQEDSAVYLCASSGGWEQYFGPGTRLTVT.

The V gene is TRBV5-8, the J gene TRBJ1-2; D possibly corresponds to TRBD1 (6 bases). From germline, CDR1 is SGHTS and CDR2 YDEGEE. V was trimmed by 8 bases and J by 4 bases, leaving 12 bases between them. The CDR3 sequence is 12 residues long. The chain's CDR3 is CARTGPGYGYTF. CDR3 in DNA: TGTGCCAGGACAGGTCCGGGCTATGGCTACACCTTC.

The V and J genes are TRBV5-1 and TRBJ2-1; 14 nucleotides align to TRBD2. V lost 0 bases to trimming and J lost 8 bases; unmatched junction nucleotides: 4. Germline CDR1 is SGHRS and CDR2 is YFSETQ. The CDR3 sequence is 16 residues long. In DNA form, the CDR3 reads TGCGCCAGCAGCTTGGTACGACTAGCGGGAGGGGATGAGCAGTTCTTC. It encodes CASSLVRLAGGDEQFF.

The J gene is TRBJ2-3, the V gene TRBV11-2; D remains ambiguous. Germline V CDR1 and CDR2: SGHAT, FQNNGV. The CDR3 consists of 14 residues. V lost 6 bases to trimming and J lost 2 bases, with 12 bases between them. The CDR3 region has the DNA TGTGCCAGCAGTGACTCTGGCGACACAGATACGCAGTATTTT. This translates into CASSDSGDTDTQYF. Full variable domain (outside the CDR3, taken from reference TRBV11-2 and TRBJ2-3): EAGVAQSPRYKIIEKRQSVAFWCNPISGHATLYWYQQILGQGPKLLIQFQNNGVVDDSQLPKDRFSAERLKGVDSTLKIQPAKLEDSAVYLCASSDSGDTDTQYFGPGTRLTVL.

The J gene is TRBJ2-7, the V gene TRBV7-2, with 9 bases aligning to TRBD2. The CDR3 covers 14 residues. The V segment lost 6 bases and the J segment 4 bases; nucleotides outside the gene matches: 7. The germline CDR1 and CDR2 sequences are SGHTA and FQGNSA. The CDR3 DNA reads TGTGCCAGCAGACCCGGACTAGCGATTTACGAGCAGTACTTC. Translated, it gives CASRPGLAIYEQYF. The variable domain in full, with the rest retrieved from reference TRBV7-2 and TRBJ2-7, is GAGVSQSPSNKVTEKGKDVELRCDPISGHTALYWYRQSLGQGLEFLIYFQGNSAPDKSGLPSDRFSAERTGGSVSTLTIQRTQQEDSAVYLCASRPGLAIYEQYFGPGTRLTVT.

The rearrangement uses TRBV7-9 and TRBJ2-1; D is perhaps TRBD2 (6 bases). CDR3 length: 11 amino acids. In germline, CDR1 is SEHNR, CDR2 FQNEAQ (reference sequence). In DNA form, the CDR3 reads TGTGTGTTTGAGTGGGGGGATGAGCAGTTCTTC. Translating it yields CVFEWGDEQFF.

The chain couples TRBV9 to TRBJ2-7; D unresolved. Trimming pared 0 bases from V and 2 bases from J, leaving 12 bases between. Germline V gene sequence: CDR1 SGDLS, CDR2 YYNGEE. The CDR3 runs 15 residues. In nucleotides, the CDR3 is TGTGCCAGCAGCGTAGCCGGGTACGATACCTACGAGCAGTACTTC. It specifies CASSVAGYDTYEQYF. Looking up the rest from reference TRBV9 and TRBJ2-7 gives the full variable domain: DSGVTQTPKHLITATGQRVTLRCSPRSGDLSVYWYQQSLDQGLQFLIQYYNGEERAKGNILERFSAQQFPDLHSELNLSSLELGDSALYFCASSVAGYDTYEQYFGPGTRLTVT.

The gene calls are TRBV5-1 and TRBJ2-1; 8 bases fit TRBD1. Looked up from germline, CDR1 is SGHRS and CDR2 is YFSETQ. V shed 1 base and J 8 bases; nucleotides not matched to a gene: 5. The CDR3 totals 14 residues. This CDR3 is CASSLRQGRDEQFF. The DNA for the CDR3 is TGCGCCAGCAGCTTGAGACAGGGGAGAGATGAGCAGTTCTTC.

The rearrangement joins TRBV7-9 to TRBJ2-1; tentative D call: TRBD1 (6 bases). V was cut by 8 bases and J by 5 bases, with 13 bases left in between. CDR3 size: 13 residues. Germline V gives CDR1 SEHNR, CDR2 FQNEAQ (reference sequence). CDR3 DNA: TGTGCCAGCCTCCCGGACAGCAACAATGAGCAGTTCTTC. This sequence encodes CASLPDSNNEQFF.

J is TRBJ2-2 and V is TRBV25-1, with 12 nucleotides matching TRBD2. J gave up 8 bases and V 6 bases, and 4 bases lay outside the gene matches. The CDR3 consists of 14 residues. Per the germline V gene, CDR1 is MGHDK and CDR2 is SYGVNS. As DNA, the CDR3 is TGTGCCAGCAGCCTAGCGGGAGGGCCAGGGGAGCTGTTTTTT. This encodes CASSLAGGPGELFF.

This chain joins TRBV18 and TRBJ1-3, with 9 bases aligning to TRBD1. Unmatched junction bases numbered 5, after V lost 5 bases and J lost 0 bases. Germline V gene lookup returns CDR1 KGHSH and CDR2 LQKENI. The CDR3 spans 16 residues. CDR3: CASSEGQGNSGNTIYF. The CDR3 region has the DNA TGTGCCAGCTCAGAGGGACAGGGTAACTCTGGAAACACCATATATTTT.

The chain couples TRBV28 to TRBJ2-3; D call uncertain. The V end lost 6 bases, the J end lost 4 bases, and 26 bases lay between the germline ends. This CDR3 is built from 18 residues. The germline V gene encodes CDR1 MDHEN and CDR2 SYDVKM. CDR3 residues: CASRYLSGIGITADTQYF. The CDR3 DNA follows: TGTGCCAGCAGGTATCTATCGGGTATCGGAATTACGGCAGATACGCAGTATTTT.

The chain carries TRBV19 and TRBJ2-7, with D perhaps matching TRBD2 (5 bases). This CDR3 has 19 residues. The germline V and J ends were trimmed by 1 base and 3 bases, with 25 bases remaining between them. Germline assignment: CDR1 LNHDA and CDR2 SQIVND (reference sequence). CDR3 loop: CASSIGHHGGRLPNYEQYF. The DNA of the CDR3 is TGTGCCAGTAGTATAGGACACCATGGAGGACGCCTGCCTAACTACGAGCAGTACTTC. Combining the CDR3 with reference TRBV19 and TRBJ2-7 gives the whole variable domain DGGITQSPKYLFRKEGQNVTLSCEQNLNHDAMYWYRQDPGQGLRLIYYSQIVNDFQKGDIAEGYSVSREKKESFPLTVTSAQKNPTAFYLCASSIGHHGGRLPNYEQYFGPGTRLTVT.

This chain joins TRBV29-1 and TRBJ2-7, with a possible D match to TRBD1 (6 bases). Germline V lookup: CDR1 SQVTM, CDR2 ANQGSEA. The CDR3 has 13 amino acids. V was cut by 6 bases and J by 2 bases, with 14 bases left in between. CDR3 DNA: TGCAGCGTAGAAAACAGGGAACCCTACGAGCAGTACTTC. The encoded protein is CSVENREPYEQYF.

This chain uses TRBV2 with TRBJ2-3; D not resolved. V dropped 6 bases and J dropped 2 bases, with 15 bases sitting between them. The CDR3 is made up of 15 amino acids. Germline V CDR1 and CDR2: SNHLY, FYNNEI. DNA for the CDR3: TGTGCCAGCAGAGCTCCTGGAGCAGACACAGATACGCAGTATTTT. It is translated as CASRAPGADTDTQYF.

The chain has TRBV5-1 and TRBJ1-1; D remains unclear. The CDR3 covers 13 residues. Trimming removed 4 bases at V and 6 bases at J, with 13 bases between. CDR1 SGHRS and CDR2 YFSETQ come from the germline V gene. In nucleotides, the CDR3 is TGCGCCAGCAGCCCCCAAACGGTAGCTGAAGCTTTCTTT. It translates to CASSPQTVAEAFF.

The rearrangement joins TRBV18 to TRBJ2-5; possibly TRBD2 for D (6 bases). V gave up 6 bases and J gave up 2 bases, with 10 bases separating them. Per germline, CDR1 KGHSH and CDR2 LQKENI. The CDR3 runs to 13 residues. Written as DNA, the CDR3 is TGTGCCAGCTCGTCGGGGGTGCAAGAGACCCAGTACTTC. It yields the protein CASSSGVQETQYF.

This clone was picked up a small number of times. The genes are TRBV11-2 and TRBJ1-1; D possibly corresponds to TRBD1 (6 bases). CDR1 SGHAT and CDR2 FQNNGV come from the germline V gene. The CDR3 extends over 13 amino acids. V shed 5 bases and J shed 8 bases, with 15 bases lying between them. CDR3 coding DNA: TGTGCCAGCAGCCTATCGGACCAGGGGGAAGCTTTCTTT. Translated, it gives CASSLSDQGEAFF.

J is TRBJ2-7 and V is TRBV6-5; 8 nucleotides line up with TRBD1. The CDR3 extends over 15 amino acids. V gave up 4 bases and J gave up 7 bases; unmatched junction bases: 12. Per the germline V gene, CDR1 is MNHEY and CDR2 is SVGAGI. This CDR3 is CASSSRQGFSLEQYF. DNA for the CDR3: TGTGCCAGCAGTTCACGACAGGGGTTTTCCTTGGAGCAGTACTTC.

The rearrangement uses TRBV11-3 and TRBJ2-2, with TRBD2 matching over 10 bases. After removal of 5 bases from V and 4 bases from J, the junction contained 10 bases not matched to a gene. Germline V gives CDR1 SGHNT, CDR2 YENEEA. This CDR3 contains 17 residues. CDR3 DNA: TGTGCCAGCAGCCCGTCAGCGGGGGGGGGCTCCACCGGGGAGCTGTTTTTT. Amino acids: CASSPSAGGGSTGELFF. The full variable domain, rest sourced from reference TRBV11-3 and TRBJ2-2, is EAGVVQSPRYKIIEKKQPVAFWCNPISGHNTLYWYLQNLGQGPELLIRYENEEAVDDSQLPKDRFSAERLKGVDSTLKIQPAELGDSAVYLCASSPSAGGGSTGELFFGEGSRLTVL.

The gene calls are TRBV2 and TRBJ1-3, with 7 bases matching TRBD1. There are 18 residues in the CDR3. Looked up from germline, CDR1 is SNHLY and CDR2 is FYNNEI. With V trimmed by 7 bases and J by 1 base, 16 bases remained unmatched. CDR3 bases: TGTGCCAGCATTCCAGACAGGGTAGCCTTTGGATCTGGAAACACCATATATTTT. As protein: CASIPDRVAFGSGNTIYF.

The chain carries TRBV18 and TRBJ2-1, with 10 positions matching TRBD2. There are 16 residues in the CDR3. Germline CDR1 reads KGHSH; CDR2 reads LQKENI. Trimming cost V 3 bases and J 2 bases; bases outside gene matches: 4. The DNA for the CDR3 is TGTGCCAGCTCACCCATGGGGACTAGCGCCTACAATGAGCAGTTCTTC. This translates into CASSPMGTSAYNEQFF.

The J gene is TRBJ1-1, the V gene TRBV6-5; D perhaps matches TRBD1 (6 bases). V was shortened by 6 bases and J by 1 base, with 12 bases between the two germline ends. The CDR3 covers 14 residues. CDR1 is MNHEY and CDR2 is SVGAGI in the germline V gene. As DNA, the CDR3 is TGTGCCAGCAGGTCACTACAGGGGAACACTGAAGCTTTCTTT. Its protein is CASRSLQGNTEAFF.

This chain uses TRBV29-1 with TRBJ2-3; the match to TRBD2 covers 9 bases. The CDR3 is 14 residues long. Per germline, CDR1 SQVTM and CDR2 ANQGSEA. V lost 3 bases, J lost 5 bases, and 6 bases stayed unmatched. Written as DNA, the CDR3 is TGCAGCGTTGACCGGCGGGAGGGCAGAGATACGCAGTATTTT. Translating gives CSVDRREGRDTQYF.

The chain links TRBV18 to TRBJ2-2; a weak D match, TRBD2 (6 bases). Germline V gives CDR1 KGHSH, CDR2 LQKENI. Trimming took off 5 bases at V and 5 bases at J, with 15 bases between the two ends. The CDR3 is 15 amino acids. CDR3 DNA sequence: TGTGCCAGCTCAGAGCGGCGGGCGGGGACCGGGGAGCTGTTTTTT. Amino acids: CASSERRAGTGELFF. The complete variable domain, with remaining parts taken from reference TRBV18 and TRBJ2-2, reads NAGVMQNPRHLVRRRGQEARLRCSPMKGHSHVYWYRQLPEEGLKFMVYLQKENIIDESGMPKERFSAEFPKEGPSILRIQQVVRGDSAAYFCASSERRAGTGELFFGEGSRLTVL.